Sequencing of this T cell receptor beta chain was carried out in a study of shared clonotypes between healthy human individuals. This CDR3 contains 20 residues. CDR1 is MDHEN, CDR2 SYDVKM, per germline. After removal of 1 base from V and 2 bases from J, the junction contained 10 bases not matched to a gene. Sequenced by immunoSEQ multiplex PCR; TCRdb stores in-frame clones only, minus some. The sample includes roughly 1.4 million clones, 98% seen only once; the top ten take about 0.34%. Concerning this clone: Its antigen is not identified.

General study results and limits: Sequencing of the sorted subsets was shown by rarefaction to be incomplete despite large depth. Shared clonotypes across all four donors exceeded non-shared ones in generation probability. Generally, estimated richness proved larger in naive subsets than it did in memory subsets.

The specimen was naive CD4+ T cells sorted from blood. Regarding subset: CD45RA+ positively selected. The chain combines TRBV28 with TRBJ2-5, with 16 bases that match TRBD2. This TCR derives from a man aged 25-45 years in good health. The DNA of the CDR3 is TGTGCCAGCAGTTTATTGGGACTAGCGGGAGGGCGGGTGGAACAAGAGACCCAGTACTTC. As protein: CASSLLGLAGGRVEQETQYF.